This TCR beta chain is from a study of cytomegalovirus exposure and HLA in healthy donors (dated by TCRdb to the late 2010s). Broadly, across the study: An earlier analysis of approximately 640 of the donors reported 250 to 350 Gb of sequence data and around 110 million unique TCR beta sequences from 150 million to 200 million T cells. Around 320 gigabases of sequencing data and 70 million to 85 million unique TCR sequences were included in an early release covering 550 to 800 HLA-typed donors. Among the roughly 370 genotyped donors, 75% to 90% belonged to the genetic ancestry cluster associated with self-reported Caucasian donors. The aim of the study was to test whether cataloging public T cell receptors could identify signatures of past pathogen exposure. Using immunosequencing, the study profiled T cell repertoires from 666 subjects and related those repertoires to cytomegalovirus serostatus. Along with the approximately 650-subject first cohort, a separate validation cohort of approximately 110 different subjects was used. To predict cytomegalovirus infection status, the study brought together high-throughput TCR immunosequencing, statistical association of individual TCRs with disease status, and machine learning. A later analysis re-examined previously published TCR beta repertoires from just over 650 donors and added high-resolution HLA genotyping to investigate patterns of TCR occurrence. Rather than drawing on any new phenotypic data, the later analysis identified candidate immune exposures from TCR beta sequences and the way those sequences occurred across donors. An earlier analysis of 500 to 650 of the donors applied high-throughput TCR beta sequencing to assess whether each TCR beta V gene segment acted as functional or pseudogenic. Donor age, sex, ethnicity and CMV serostatus were compiled alongside the repertoire data. In a later genetic analysis, genome-wide SNP genotypes for about 55% of the roughly 700 donors were used, and that subset was treated as a discovery cohort. Every discovery cohort repertoire had been produced on one sequencing platform. Both class I and class II loci were covered by HLA typing, at four-digit resolution. Typing coverage varied by locus: roughly 620-640 donors for A, B, C, DRB1 and DQB1; approximately 500 for DQA1; about 590 for DPA1; roughly 470 for DPB1. A handful of DR-DQ haplotypes were handled as single units for association and clustering because linkage in the cohort was strong. Across approximately 400 genotyped donors of the cohort, an average of about 220,000 unique TCR beta nucleotide sequences per donor were sequenced, and about a sixth of those sequences were non-productive.

Receptor libraries were prepared by the immunoSEQ multiplex PCR assay. For the multiplex PCR, a mixture combining 60 forward primers for TCR Vbeta segments and 13 reverse primers for TCR Jbeta segments was used. Amplification of the CDR3 region of rearranged TCR beta genes was performed with a multiplex PCR assay on genomic DNA. On the Illumina HiSeq System, the amplified TCR beta libraries were sequenced as 87-base-pair reads. As for the original processing: A later analysis tallied about 77 million unique TCR beta chains across the approximately 670 repertoires, and some 12 million of those chains were shared by two or more donors. A nearest-neighbor algorithm error-corrected the raw reads and collapsed the reads into unique sequences, merging closely related sequences to remove PCR and sequencing errors. To assign V, D and J gene segments, CDR3 sequences were aligned to IMGT reference sequences. For a sequence to be retained, at least a six-nucleotide match to both a V gene segment and a J gene segment was required. Rearrangements were called productive when the CDR3 lacked stop codons and stayed in frame with V and J; all others were non-productive. CDR3 was defined according to IMGT convention as the region running from the second conserved V-encoded cysteine to the conserved J-encoded phenylalanine. Sequences without an unambiguous match to a single V gene segment were excluded from the earlier analysis of over 500 of the donors. In an earlier analysis of roughly 500 of the donors, V segments were called functional above 56.7% productive rearrangements and were called segregating when the between-donor standard deviation exceeded 5%. To diagnose cytomegalovirus status from the catalog of TCR beta chain sequences, a statistical classification framework was built. A later analysis assigned V and J genes by comparing TCR nucleotide sequences with IMGT/GENE-DB human TR gene sequences. The TCRdist pipeline was used in a later analysis to assign CDR3 sequences and most-parsimonious VDJ recombination scenarios. A later analysis defined each TCR beta chain by its CDR3 amino acid sequence plus V-gene family, and excluded reads lacking a unique V-gene family. A later analysis removed 450 to 600 highly shared, low-generation-probability nucleotide sequences to deal with suspected cross-contamination and a sequencing artifact. In a later analysis, a clonal expansion index for each public chain was calculated from normalized within-repertoire ranks of inferred template counts. Generation probabilities in a later analysis came from a VDJ recombination model fitted to out-of-frame rearrangements, and those results were checked against IGoR. In a later analysis, TCR-TCR, TCR-HLA and TCR-CMV co-occurrence was scored with hypergeometric tests, and a repertoire-size bias correction was applied to TCR pairs. To estimate false discovery rates, a later analysis permuted the HLA or CMV assignments 20 times. In a later analysis, co-occurring TCRs were grouped using DBSCAN, and TCRdist sequence similarity was added for clustering within HLA-allele-positive subsets. Co-occurrence clustering excluded repertoires with fewer than 30,000 or more than 120,000 public chains, plus five with anomalous nucleotide sharing. TCRdb obtained this table from immuneACCESS and retained in-frame rearrangements with V and J assigned. These tables miss some clones; where compared with another copy, unresolved V genes account for less than half of the shortfall, and the remainder is unexplained. That table is the source of V, J and clone size, and D and trimming were worked out from the DNA. The sample table shows about 110,000 clones, and about 74% are seen once. The top ten hold about 4.9% of the sample.

Findings and caveats that apply to the study as a whole: Because HLA typing was unavailable for some donors at each locus, only the typed subset was used in association tests. The study gave a list of roughly 150 TCR beta chains associated with cytomegalovirus. Across donors, most TCR sequences were observed very rarely, whereas some public TCRs were present in many individuals. A later analysis found that HLA-associated TCR beta chains were more clonally expanded and had lower generation probabilities than equally common non-associated chains. This cohort had only TCR beta chains sequenced, and the lack of alpha or paired-chain data limited which features could be detected. When HLA alleles, especially DR and DQ, strongly co-occurred, attributing TCR associations to individual alleles was difficult. A later analysis found that most CMV-associated TCR beta chains appeared HLA-restricted, with HLA associations seemingly driven largely by CMV exposure. A later analysis reported that several top co-occurrence clusters appeared linked to parvovirus B19, influenza, CMV and Epstein-Barr virus. In a later analysis, TCR association rates were found to vary across HLA loci, with the most associated TCRs seen for DRB1 alleles and the fewest for HLA-C alleles. In an earlier analysis of 587 of the donors, most TCR beta V segments appeared in productive rearrangements about 87% or about 30% of the time, broadly matching IMGT annotations. V-gene and J-gene trimming of TCR beta chains was associated with a missense DCLRE1C variant in a later genetic analysis, and the association was replicated in an independent cohort. At a false discovery rate of 0.05, a later analysis linked roughly 17,000 TCR beta sequences to specific HLA alleles. Because the 87-base-pair reads could not distinguish some IMGT-functional V segments, including TRBV6-2 and TRBV6-3, those segments were excluded. Immune exposure information for the cohort was limited to CMV serostatus. Sequencing depth was assumed to be roughly uniform across donors in the presence/absence analyses, though that assumption may not hold. A later genetic analysis reported fewer N-insertions in productive TCRs among donors in an Asian-associated ancestry cluster than the roughly 620-donor mean. The authors suggested that the approach could potentially be extended to other disease states and immunological phenotypes. Linkage disequilibrium might explain the correlated functional status among segregating V segments, but an unknown experimental factor could not be ruled out. A further reported finding was that TCR beta sequences accurately predicted the HLA-A and HLA-B alleles for most subjects in the first cohort. The earlier analysis of approximately 540 of the donors excluded some 16 rarely observed V segments, including chromosome 9 orphons, because counts were too low. A cluster of highly shared sequence variants was judged likely to be a technical artifact of the sequencing pipeline. Three of the identified cytomegalovirus-associated TCR beta chains were confirmed in vitro to be specific for cytomegalovirus antigens. In both the original and validation cohorts, the classifier was reported to diagnose cytomegalovirus status with high specificity and sensitivity.

In total, roughly 670 healthy bone marrow donors made up the cohort. Cohort members were all nominally healthy when sampled, although unrecorded immune exposures were likely present. The donor was CMV seropositive and was included in the group of 289 seropositive cohort members. Each donor provided a peripheral blood sample, and peripheral blood mononuclear cells were used for TCR beta sequencing. Genomic DNA extraction from the blood cell samples was performed with the Qiagen DNeasy Blood Extraction Kit. V drops 0 bases and J drops 6 bases, leaving 11 bases in between. CDR1 and CDR2 are drawn from the germline V gene (reference sequence): GTSNPN, SVGIG. From its cysteine to its phenylalanine, the CDR3 spans 14 amino acids. The DNA shown is the 42-base CDR3, in frame from base 1. On this clone itself: The target of this receptor is not known. No much larger clone exists at a distance of one base, and base qualities are not known.

The material sequenced was PBMCs. The sequence came from a man aged 25-45 years in good health and CMV-seropositive. This receptor chain uses TRBV30 and TRBJ2-2; a tentative D call is TRBD1 (7 bases match). In nucleotide form, the sequence is TGTGCCTGGAGTGTACAGGGGAGGCCCGGGGAGCTGTTTTTT. Its protein product is CAWSVQGRPGELFF.